This TCR beta chain was observed in a study of blood T cell repertoires in COVID-19. Study-wide background: The United States, Italy and Spain were the sources of the acute and convalescent COVID-19 samples.

TCRdb's copy holds only in-frame clones and misses some; the assay was immunoSEQ multiplex PCR. The sample holds fewer than 200,000 clones, around 74% seen once. From germline, CDR1 is SEHNR and CDR2 FQNEAQ (reference sequence). The V end lost 4 bases, the J end lost 9 bases, and 16 bases lay between the germline ends. This CDR3 contains 14 residues. The chain recombines TRBV7-9 with TRBJ2-1; tentatively, D is TRBD2 (6 bases). Sequenced material: peripheral blood. The receptor was isolated from a woman aged 60-75 years with COVID-19, enrolled during active disease. The CDR3 loop is CASSYGDFWGEQFF. CDR3 in DNA: TGTGCCAGCAGCTATGGGGACTTCTGGGGTGAGCAGTTCTTC.